The 32 T cell receptor beta chains listed next were all sequenced from one sample in a study of shared T cell receptors in the human thymus. Here immunoSEQ multiplex PCR was the method, and the copy in TCRdb shows in-frame clones only, minus some. In the table there are some 660,000 clones, 87% of which are singletons. These records were also assigned to another study, of human thymus T cells.

The sample was thymocytes. The receptors shown here come from a boy younger than two with a congenital heart defect.

This rearrangement joins TRBV11-2 to TRBJ2-7; TRBD2 aligns across 7 bases. The CDR3 is made up of 15 amino acids. J lost 3 bases, V lost 4 bases, and 9 bases had no gene match. Per the germline V gene, CDR1 is SGHAT and CDR2 is FQNNGV. The CDR3 nucleotides are TGTGCCAGCAGCTCTAAGCGGGACCCGCTCTACGAGCAGTACTTC. Amino acids: CASSSKRDPLYEQYF.

This chain connects TRBV7-8 to TRBJ2-7, with D possibly being TRBD2 (5 bases). Trimming shortened V by 4 bases and J by 2 bases, and 9 bases separated the two germline ends. This CDR3 region has 13 residues. CDR1 is SGHVS and CDR2 is FQNEAQ in the germline V gene. This CDR3 reads CASSSAGTYEQYF. The CDR3 DNA reads as TGTGCCAGCAGCTCCGCCGGGACCTACGAGCAGTACTTC.

This chain links TRBV5-4 with TRBJ2-7, with a weak D call TRBD2 (6 bases). With 10 bases removed from V and 0 bases from J, the gap between germline ends came to 17 bases. Germline V gene sequence: CDR1 SGHNT, CDR2 YYREEE (reference sequence). This CDR3 comprises 14 residues. Written as DNA, the CDR3 is TGTGCCGGGGCTTGGCGGGGTAGCTCCTACGAGCAGTACTTC. Residues: CAGAWRGSSYEQYF.

The V and J genes are TRBV27 and TRBJ1-5; 7 nucleotides align to TRBD1. CDR3 length: 12 amino acids. V dropped 8 bases and J dropped 7; count of bases not matched to a gene: 5. Germline assignment: CDR1 MNHEY and CDR2 SMNVEV (reference sequence). The CDR3 is CASGDSEQPQHF. The CDR3 coding sequence is TGTGCCAGCGGGGACAGCGAGCAGCCCCAGCATTTT.

The chain has TRBV5-1 and TRBJ1-4, with D maybe TRBD1 (6 bases). The V end was cut by 0 bases, the J end by 6 bases, with 12 bases between. The CDR3 is 15 residues long. Germline V gene lookup returns CDR1 SGHRS and CDR2 YFSETQ. CDR3 DNA sequence: TGCGCCAGCAGCTTGGACAGGGTGGGGGATGAAAAACTGTTTTTT. Its translation: CASSLDRVGDEKLFF.

This clone was counted a few times. The chain uses TRBV5-6 and TRBJ2-2, with 13 positions matching TRBD2. Trimming removed 4 bases from V and 0 bases from J; junction bases left unmatched: 9. This CDR3 is 19 amino acids long. CDR1 and CDR2 (germline): SGHDT, YYEEEE. This CDR3 is CASSKRTSGGASNTGELFF. CDR3 DNA: TGTGCCAGCAGCAAACGGACTAGCGGGGGCGCTTCGAACACCGGGGAGCTGTTTTTT.

The rearrangement uses TRBV30 and TRBJ1-4; 7 nucleotides align to TRBD1. This CDR3 region has 13 residues. The trim removed 3 bases at V and 5 bases at J, leaving 3 bases unmatched. CDR1 GTSNPN and CDR2 SVGIG come from the germline V gene (reference sequence). The CDR3: CAWSPTGNEKLFF. The CDR3 DNA reads TGTGCCTGGAGCCCGACAGGGAATGAAAAACTGTTTTTT.

The chain has TRBV28 and TRBJ2-1; a possible D gene is TRBD2 (10 bases). Germline assignment: CDR1 MDHEN and CDR2 SYDVKM. V was shortened by 4 bases and J by 6 bases, with 31 bases between the two germline ends. The CDR3 length is 20 residues. The CDR3 bases are TGTGCCAGCAGTTCCAACCGGGACAGGGTTCTAGCGGGAGAAGTCAATGAGCAGTTCTTC. Its protein is CASSSNRDRVLAGEVNEQFF.

This clone was recorded once. V and J are TRBV29-1 and TRBJ2-7, with a weak D call TRBD2 (6 bases). The CDR3 is 14 amino acids. In germline, CDR1 is SQVTM, CDR2 ANQGSEA. Written as DNA, the CDR3 is TGCAGTACGAGTCCGGGCGGGGAATCCTACGAGCAGTACTTC. It encodes CSTSPGGESYEQYF.

The chain combines TRBV5-6 with TRBJ2-5; 9 bases map to TRBD2. Trimming removed 1 base from V and 4 bases from J; junction bases left unmatched: 5. This CDR3 has 15 residues. Germline CDR1 SGHDT, CDR2 YYEEEE. CDR3 region: CASSLLAGVGETQYF. The CDR3 nucleotides read TGTGCCAGCAGCTTGTTAGCGGGAGTTGGAGAGACCCAGTACTTC. The complete variable domain, with remaining parts taken from reference TRBV5-6 and TRBJ2-5, reads DAGVTQSPTHLIKTRGQQVTLRCSPKSGHDTVSWYQQALGQGPQFIFQYYEEEERQRGNFPDRFSGHQFPNYSSELNVNALLLGDSALYLCASSLLAGVGETQYFGPGTRLLVL.

The V call is TRBV27, the J call TRBJ2-3; 11 bases fit TRBD1. The CDR3 length is 15 residues. Losses at the gene ends were 5 bases for V and 5 bases for J; bases not matched to a gene: 6. Germline V gene lookup returns CDR1 MNHEY and CDR2 SMNVEV (reference sequence). As DNA, the CDR3 is TGTGCCAGCAGTCCGGACAGGGGGCAGATAGATACGCAGTATTTT. It yields the protein CASSPDRGQIDTQYF.

The chain recombines TRBV4-2 with TRBJ2-2, with TRBD1 matching 8 bases. The germline V gene has CDR1 LGHNA and CDR2 YNFKEQ. The V gene end was trimmed by 0 bases and the J gene end by 0 bases; junction bases not matched to a gene: 6. The CDR3 totals 18 residues. The CDR3 DNA reads as TGTGCCAGCAGCCAAGAAACGATGACAGGGGCGAACACCGGGGAGCTGTTTTTT. Its translation: CASSQETMTGANTGELFF.

This clone was counted a few times. The same CDR3 is also encoded by other DNA sequences in this sample. V gene TRBV5-6 combines with J gene TRBJ1-2, with 7 bases aligning to TRBD1. V dropped 3 bases and J dropped 3; count of bases not matched to a gene: 2. Germline loops: CDR1 SGHDT, CDR2 YYEEEE. This CDR3 comprises 13 residues. The CDR3 here is CASSCQGDYGYTF. In DNA, the CDR3 is TGTGCCAGCAGCTGTCAGGGGGACTATGGCTACACCTTC.

The chain recombines TRBV29-1 with TRBJ1-2; D unresolved. The CDR3 runs to 10 residues. In germline, CDR1 is SQVTM, CDR2 ANQGSEA. Trimming took off 8 bases at V and 6 bases at J, with 10 bases between the two ends. The CDR3 sequence: CSIRENGYTF. CDR3 nucleotides: TGCAGCATCCGGGAAAATGGCTACACCTTC. Complete variable domain (other parts from reference TRBV29-1 and TRBJ1-2): SAVISQKPSRDICQRGTSLTIQCQVDSQVTMMFWYRQQPGQSLTLIATANQGSEATYESGFVIDKFPISRPNLTFSTLTVSNMSPEDSSIYLCSIRENGYTFGSGTRLTVV.

V and J are TRBV28 and TRBJ2-1; TRBD2 might be the D (6 bases). Germline V gene lookup returns CDR1 MDHEN and CDR2 SYDVKM. CDR3 length: 12 amino acids. V was pared by 9 bases and J by 7 bases, with 13 bases between. CDR3 protein: CARSSDGNEQFF. Here the CDR3 DNA reads TGTGCCAGATCTAGCGACGGGAATGAGCAGTTCTTC.

The rearrangement joins TRBV4-2 to TRBJ2-1, with D maybe TRBD2 (5 bases). Germline V lookup: CDR1 LGHNA, CDR2 YNFKEQ. Trimming pared 0 bases from V and 5 bases from J, leaving 14 bases between. This CDR3 comprises 16 residues. For the CDR3, the DNA is TGTGCCAGCAGCCAAGAGAAGGACGGGAAAGACAATGAGCAGTTCTTC. It codes for CASSQEKDGKDNEQFF.

The chain combines TRBV7-9 with TRBJ1-4, with D perhaps TRBD1 (5 bases). V was clipped by 6 bases and J by 8 bases, with 22 bases between them. The CDR3 has 16 amino acids. The germline V gene has CDR1 SEHNR and CDR2 FQNEAQ (reference sequence). This CDR3 is CASSISGLSGREKLFF. CDR3 coding DNA: TGTGCCAGCAGTATCTCGGGGCTTTCTGGGAGGGAAAAACTGTTTTTT.

The V and J genes are TRBV2 and TRBJ1-5; TRBD1 aligns across 9 bases. The ends lost 6 bases at V and 1 base at J; junction bases unmatched: 10. Germline assignment: CDR1 SNHLY and CDR2 FYNNEI. The CDR3 spans 17 residues. Here the CDR3 reads CASSPSWGQGSNQPQHF. The CDR3 coding sequence is TGTGCCAGCAGCCCGTCCTGGGGACAGGGAAGCAATCAGCCCCAGCATTTT.

This clone has only a few counts. J is TRBJ2-7 and V is TRBV6-5; TRBD1 matches 7 bases. This CDR3 region has 14 residues. Germline-derived CDR1 and CDR2 are MNHEY and SVGAGI. The V and J ends lost 5 bases and 2 bases, in that order; junction bases with no gene match: 6. Here the CDR3 reads CASSPGDSTYEQYF. CDR3 DNA sequence: TGTGCCAGCAGTCCTGGGGACAGTACCTACGAGCAGTACTTC.

The chain couples TRBV7-2 to TRBJ2-5; D is unclear. Germline V gene data show CDR1 as SGHTA and CDR2 as FQGNSA. Trimming left V 7 bases short and J 5 bases short, with 8 bases between. The CDR3 has 11 residues. CDR3 in DNA: TGTGCCAGCATCCTAAAGGAGACCCAGTACTTC. This codes for CASILKETQYF.

The rearrangement uses TRBV5-5 and TRBJ1-5, with 9 bases matching TRBD1. The CDR3 is 18 amino acids. The J segment lost 0 bases and the V segment lost 4 bases, leaving 11 bases of the junction unmatched. CDR1 and CDR2 (germline): SGHKS, YYEKEE (reference sequence). The CDR3 here is CASSTGTGSVLSNQPQHF. The CDR3 DNA sequence: TGTGCCAGCAGCACCGGGACAGGGAGTGTCCTTAGCAATCAGCCCCAGCATTTT.

The genes are TRBV18 and TRBJ2-3, with 10 bases that match TRBD1. The CDR3 has 21 amino acids. Germline V lookup: CDR1 KGHSH, CDR2 LQKENI. V lost 3 bases to trimming and J lost 8 bases; unmatched junction nucleotides: 26. The CDR3 reads CASSPSSWSSPGQGKGCTQYF. The DNA of the CDR3 is TGTGCCAGCTCACCTTCCTCATGGTCATCACCGGGACAGGGGAAGGGTTGTACGCAGTATTTT.

This sequence joins TRBV2 and TRBJ2-2; 10 positions match TRBD2. V lost 10 bases and J lost 7; bases outside the gene matches: 30. This CDR3 region has 21 residues. The germline gives CDR1 SNHLY, CDR2 FYNNEI. CDR3 amino acids: CATAKESSGRAPRGGSGELFF. The CDR3 region has the DNA TGTGCCACCGCCAAGGAGTCGAGCGGGAGGGCCCCCCGAGGGGGGAGCGGGGAGCTGTTTTTT.

This chain connects TRBV7-9 to TRBJ1-2; D is undetermined. The CDR3 runs 15 residues. CDR1 SEHNR and CDR2 FQNEAQ come from the germline V gene (reference sequence). V lost 1 base and J lost 4, with 13 bases in between. The CDR3 sequence is CASSLVGESLYGYTF. The CDR3 coding sequence is TGTGCCAGCAGCTTAGTGGGCGAATCTCTCTATGGCTACACCTTC.

The V and J genes are TRBV9 and TRBJ2-7; TRBD2 matches 7 bases. The V and J ends lost 3 bases and 1 base, in that order; junction bases with no gene match: 7. Germline V CDR1 and CDR2: SGDLS, YYNGEE. The CDR3 covers 15 residues. The CDR3 loop is CASSDASGESYEQYF. The CDR3, as DNA: TGTGCCAGCAGCGATGCTAGCGGAGAGTCCTACGAGCAGTACTTC.

This chain joins TRBV5-1 and TRBJ2-3; D might be TRBD1 (6 bases). V was trimmed by 7 bases and J by 4 bases, leaving 13 bases between them. Looked up from germline, CDR1 is SGHRS and CDR2 is YFSETQ. This CDR3 comprises 13 residues. The CDR3 is CASAHKGADTQYF. The CDR3 coding sequence is TGCGCCAGCGCCCACAAGGGGGCAGATACGCAGTATTTT.

This clone appeared a few times. This chain links TRBV10-3 with TRBJ2-5; tentatively, D is TRBD1 (6 bases). Per the germline V gene, CDR1 is ENHRY and CDR2 is SYGVKD. The germline V and J ends were trimmed by 0 bases and 7 bases, with 9 bases remaining between them. The CDR3 runs 13 residues. As DNA, the CDR3 is TGTGCCATCAGTGAGTCTGTAGGGGGGACCCAGTACTTC. This codes for CAISESVGGTQYF.

The chain combines TRBV9 with TRBJ1-6; tentative D call: TRBD1 (6 bases). Germline assignment: CDR1 SGDLS and CDR2 YYNGEE. Between the trimmed V and J ends, which lost 0 bases and 8 bases, there was a span of 21 bases. The CDR3 loop spans 18 amino acids. This CDR3 reads CASSVADSLTPVYSPLHF. CDR3 in DNA: TGTGCCAGCAGCGTAGCGGACAGCCTTACCCCAGTGTATTCACCCCTCCACTTT.

This clone was seen a single time. The chain joins TRBV7-9 to TRBJ2-1; 7 bases are a match to TRBD2. The germline V gene encodes CDR1 SEHNR and CDR2 FQNEAQ (reference sequence). J was trimmed by 4 bases and V by 5 bases; bases with no gene match: 8. The CDR3 contains 15 residues. The DNA for the CDR3 is TGTGCCAGCAGCCTGGGGAGGGGAACGTACAATGAGCAGTTCTTC. This sequence encodes CASSLGRGTYNEQFF.

In its sample, this clone was seen once. V usage is TRBV14 and J usage is TRBJ1-2, with 7 positions matching TRBD1. The V and J ends lost 1 base and 5 bases, in that order; junction bases with no gene match: 4. The CDR3 is 14 residues long. The germline CDR1 and CDR2 sequences are SGHDN and FVKESK. The CDR3 here is CASSQGDRWYGYTF. DNA of the CDR3: TGTGCCAGCAGCCAAGGGGACAGATGGTATGGCTACACCTTC.

The chain employs TRBV7-2 and TRBJ1-1, with a weak D call TRBD1 (6 bases). Trimming stripped 5 bases from V and 1 base from J, with 23 bases between. The CDR3 totals 18 residues. CDR1 is SGHTA, CDR2 FQGNSA, per germline. The CDR3 DNA reads TGTGCCAGCAGCCCCGTACCATCGGGGGGGGCGCCGAACACTGAAGCTTTCTTT. As protein: CASSPVPSGGAPNTEAFF.

The rearrangement joins TRBV29-1 to TRBJ1-1; D gene unclear. The ends were cut back, 3 bases at V and 1 base at J, with 18 bases in the middle. The CDR3 consists of 16 residues. CDR1 and CDR2 (germline): SQVTM, ANQGSEA. This CDR3 is CSVECCSEGTNTEAFF. CDR3 DNA sequence: TGCAGCGTTGAGTGTTGTAGCGAGGGAACGAACACTGAAGCTTTCTTT.